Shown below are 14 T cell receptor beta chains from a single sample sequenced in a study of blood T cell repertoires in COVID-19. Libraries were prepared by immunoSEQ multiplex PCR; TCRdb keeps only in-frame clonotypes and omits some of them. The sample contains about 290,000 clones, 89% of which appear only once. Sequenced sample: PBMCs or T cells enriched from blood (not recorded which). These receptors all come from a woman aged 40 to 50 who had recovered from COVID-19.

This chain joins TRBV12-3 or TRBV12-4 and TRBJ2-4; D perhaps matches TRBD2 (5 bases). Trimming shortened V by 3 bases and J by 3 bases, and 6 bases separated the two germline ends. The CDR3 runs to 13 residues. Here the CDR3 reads CASSLRDKNIQYF. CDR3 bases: TGTGCCAGCAGTTTGAGGGACAAAAACATTCAGTACTTC.

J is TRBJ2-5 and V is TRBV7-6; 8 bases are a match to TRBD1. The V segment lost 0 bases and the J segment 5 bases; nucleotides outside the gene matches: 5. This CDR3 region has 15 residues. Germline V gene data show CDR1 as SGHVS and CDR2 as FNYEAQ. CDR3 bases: TGTGCCAGCAGCTTAGCCAGGGGGCTGGAGGAGACCCAGTACTTC. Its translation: CASSLARGLEETQYF.

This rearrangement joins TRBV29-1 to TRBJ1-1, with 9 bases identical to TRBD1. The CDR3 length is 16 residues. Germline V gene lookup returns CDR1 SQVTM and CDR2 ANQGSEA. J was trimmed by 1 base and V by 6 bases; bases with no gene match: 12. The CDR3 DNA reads TGCAGCGTGGTTTCGAACAGGGGGCAAGGGAACACTGAAGCTTTCTTT. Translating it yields CSVVSNRGQGNTEAFF.

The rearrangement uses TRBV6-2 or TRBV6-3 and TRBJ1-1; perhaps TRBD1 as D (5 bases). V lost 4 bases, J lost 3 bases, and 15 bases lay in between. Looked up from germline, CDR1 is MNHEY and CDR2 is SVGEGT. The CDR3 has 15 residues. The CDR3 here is CASSSPAGGDTEAFF. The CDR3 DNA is TGTGCCAGCAGTTCCCCTGCCGGGGGGGACACTGAAGCTTTCTTT.

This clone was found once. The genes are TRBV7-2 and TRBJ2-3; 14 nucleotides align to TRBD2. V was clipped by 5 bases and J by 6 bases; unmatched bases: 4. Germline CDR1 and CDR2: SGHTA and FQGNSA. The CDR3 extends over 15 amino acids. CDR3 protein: CASSQGLAGVDTQYF. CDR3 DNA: TGTGCCAGCAGCCAGGGACTAGCGGGAGTGGATACGCAGTATTTT.

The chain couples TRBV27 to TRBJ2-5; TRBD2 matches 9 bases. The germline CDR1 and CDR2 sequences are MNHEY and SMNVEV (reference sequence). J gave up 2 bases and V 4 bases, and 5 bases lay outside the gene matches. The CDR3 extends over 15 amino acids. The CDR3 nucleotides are TGTGCCAGCAGTTCCCCCAGCGGGGGGCAAGAGACCCAGTACTTC. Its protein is CASSSPSGGQETQYF.

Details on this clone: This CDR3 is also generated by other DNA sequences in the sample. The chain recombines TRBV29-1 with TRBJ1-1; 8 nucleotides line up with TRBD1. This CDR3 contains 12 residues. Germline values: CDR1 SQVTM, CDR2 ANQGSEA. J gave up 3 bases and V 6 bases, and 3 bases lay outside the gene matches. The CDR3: CSVRQGHTEAFF. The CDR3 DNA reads TGCAGCGTCAGACAGGGGCACACTGAAGCTTTCTTT. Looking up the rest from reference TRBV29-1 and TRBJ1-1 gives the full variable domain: SAVISQKPSRDICQRGTSLTIQCQVDSQVTMMFWYRQQPGQSLTLIATANQGSEATYESGFVIDKFPISRPNLTFSTLTVSNMSPEDSSIYLCSVRQGHTEAFFGQGTRLTVV.

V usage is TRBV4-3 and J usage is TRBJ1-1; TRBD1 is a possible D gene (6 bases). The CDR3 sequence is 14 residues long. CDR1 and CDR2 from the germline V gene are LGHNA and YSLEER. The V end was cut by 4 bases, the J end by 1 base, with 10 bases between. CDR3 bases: TGCGCCAGCAGCCTGACAGGTCAGAACACTGAAGCTTTCTTT. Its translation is CASSLTGQNTEAFF.

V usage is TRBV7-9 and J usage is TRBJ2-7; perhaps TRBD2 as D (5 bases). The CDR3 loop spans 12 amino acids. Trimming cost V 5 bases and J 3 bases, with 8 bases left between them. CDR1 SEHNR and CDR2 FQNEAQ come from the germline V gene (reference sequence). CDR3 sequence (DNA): TGTGCCAGCAGCCTACTAGTCTACGAGCAGTACTTC. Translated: CASSLLVYEQYF.

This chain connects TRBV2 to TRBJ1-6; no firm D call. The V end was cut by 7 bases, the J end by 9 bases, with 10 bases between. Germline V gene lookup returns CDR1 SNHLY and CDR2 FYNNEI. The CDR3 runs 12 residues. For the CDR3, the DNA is TGTGCCAGCACGAGCGAGGGTTCACCCCTCCACTTT. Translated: CASTSEGSPLHF.

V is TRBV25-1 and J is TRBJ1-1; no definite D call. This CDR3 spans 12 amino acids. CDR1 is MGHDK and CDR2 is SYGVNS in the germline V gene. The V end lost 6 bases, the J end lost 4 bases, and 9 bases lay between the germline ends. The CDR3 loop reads CASRPDFTEAFF. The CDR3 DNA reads TGTGCCAGCAGGCCAGACTTCACTGAAGCTTTCTTT.

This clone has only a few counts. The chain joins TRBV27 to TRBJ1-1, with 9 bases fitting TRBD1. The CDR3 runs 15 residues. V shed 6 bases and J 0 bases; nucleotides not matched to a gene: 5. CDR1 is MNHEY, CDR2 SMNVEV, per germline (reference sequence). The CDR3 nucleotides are TGTGCCAGCAGACGGGACAGGGAGTTGAACACTGAAGCTTTCTTT. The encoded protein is CASRRDRELNTEAFF.

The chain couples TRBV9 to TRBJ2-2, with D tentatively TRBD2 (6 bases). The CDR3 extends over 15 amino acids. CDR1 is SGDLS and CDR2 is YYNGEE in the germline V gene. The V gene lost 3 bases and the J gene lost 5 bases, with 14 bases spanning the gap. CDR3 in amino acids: CASSGEARGTGELFF. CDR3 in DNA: TGTGCCAGCAGCGGGGAGGCCCGGGGGACCGGGGAGCTGTTTTTT.

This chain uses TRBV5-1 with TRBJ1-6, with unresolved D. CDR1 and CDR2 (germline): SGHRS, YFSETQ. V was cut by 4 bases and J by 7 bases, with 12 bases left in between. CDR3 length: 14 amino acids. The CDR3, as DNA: TGCGCCAGCAGCACGGAGGGTCCAAATTCACCCCTCCACTTT. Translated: CASSTEGPNSPLHF.